This record concerns one T cell receptor beta chain sequence. The entry originates in a study of blood T cell repertoires in COVID-19. On the study more broadly: Material from acute and convalescent COVID-19 was sourced from the United States, Italy and Spain. T cells, B-cell-depleted T cells, or PBMCs provided the cDNA or gDNA that served as material.

The CDR3 extends over 15 amino acids. J lost 7 bases, V lost 1 base, and 5 bases had no gene match. Looked up from germline, CDR1 is LGHNA and CDR2 is YSLEER. In the original processing: By means of reference gene primer amplification, nucleated cell counts were estimated. The assay was immunoSEQ multiplex PCR, and TCRdb's table has in-frame clones only and misses some. V and J calls plus clone size are reproduced from that table; the DNA served to infer D and trimming. The sample includes approximately 85,000 clones, approximately 89% seen only once; the top ten take 2% to 3%. The sequenced material came from peripheral blood. J is TRBJ2-5 and V is TRBV4-3; 11 nucleotides line up with TRBD2. The TCR was taken from a middle-aged man with acute or convalescent COVID-19. CDR3 loop: CASSQGGLAVLTQYF. The CDR3 nucleotides read TGCGCCAGCAGCCAAGGGGGACTAGCGGTTCTGACCCAGTACTTC.